The clone carrying this T cell receptor (beta chain) has only a few counts. Germline CDR1 reads SGHAT; CDR2 reads FQNNGV. Trimming left V 5 bases short and J 10 bases short, with 23 bases between. CDR3 length: 15 residues. TCRdb processed the 5' RACE reads anew with MiXCR; each CDR3 protein has one entry. The table records about 250,000 distinct CDR3 sequences, about 15% of them present only once. This record comes from a study of T-cell memory formation after mild COVID-19. Study summary: Across donors, TCR clusters were largely donor specific.

The sample was PBMCs or a T cell subset sorted from them (not recorded which). The TCR was taken from a man aged 18 to 30 who had mild COVID-19 (a few samples of this study predate the infection). Cell type and time point are not known. The chain couples TRBV11-2 to TRBJ1-1; D might be TRBD1 (6 bases). The CDR3 is CASSPLGGPRLRAFF. In DNA form, the CDR3 reads TGTGCCAGCAGCCCTCTGGGGGGGCCTCGCCTGCGAGCTTTCTTT.